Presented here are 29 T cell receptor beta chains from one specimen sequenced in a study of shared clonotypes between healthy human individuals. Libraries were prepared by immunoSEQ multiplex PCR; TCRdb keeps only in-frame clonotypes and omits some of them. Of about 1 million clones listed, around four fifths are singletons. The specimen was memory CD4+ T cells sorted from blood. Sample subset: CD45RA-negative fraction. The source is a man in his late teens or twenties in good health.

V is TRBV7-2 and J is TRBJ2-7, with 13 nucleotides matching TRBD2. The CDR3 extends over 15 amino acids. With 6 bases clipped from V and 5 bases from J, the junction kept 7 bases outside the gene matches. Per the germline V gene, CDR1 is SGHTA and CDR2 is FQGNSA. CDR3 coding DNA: TGTGCCAGCAGTTCTCGGACTAGCGGGAGACACGAGCAGTACTTC. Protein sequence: CASSSRTSGRHEQYF.

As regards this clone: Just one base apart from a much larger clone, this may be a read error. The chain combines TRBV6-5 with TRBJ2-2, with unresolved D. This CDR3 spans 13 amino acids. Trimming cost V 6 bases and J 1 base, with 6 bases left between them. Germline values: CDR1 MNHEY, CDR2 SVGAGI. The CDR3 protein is CASSLGNTGELFF. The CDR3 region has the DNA TGTGCCAGCAGCTTAGGGAACACCGGGGAGCTGTTTTTT.

The CDR3 coding sequence is TGTGCCAGCAGGGGACGCTACGAGCAGTACTTC. Amino acid sequence: CASRGRYEQYF. This rearrangement joins TRBV2 to TRBJ2-7; perhaps D is TRBD1 or TRBD2 (5 bases each). V was trimmed by 6 bases and J by 3 bases, leaving 6 bases between them. Germline loops: CDR1 SNHLY, CDR2 FYNNEI. This CDR3 has 11 residues.

The CDR3 region has the DNA TGTGCCAGCAGCTTAGGGAACAAGGGCTTCAATCAGCCCCAGCATTTT. It yields the protein CASSLGNKGFNQPQHF. The chain carries TRBV7-8 and TRBJ1-5; D gene uncertain. The CDR3 is 16 amino acids. The V gene lost 1 base and the J gene lost 3 bases, with 13 bases spanning the gap. Germline V lookup: CDR1 SGHVS, CDR2 FQNEAQ.

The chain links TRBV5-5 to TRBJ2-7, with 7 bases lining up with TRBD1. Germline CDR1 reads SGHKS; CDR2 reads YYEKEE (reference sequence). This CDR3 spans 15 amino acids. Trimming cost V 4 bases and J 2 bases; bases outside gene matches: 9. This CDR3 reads CASSRNPGQPYEQYF. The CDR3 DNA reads TGTGCCAGCAGCCGGAATCCGGGACAGCCCTACGAGCAGTACTTC. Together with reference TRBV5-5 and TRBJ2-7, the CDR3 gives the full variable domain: DAGVTQSPTHLIKTRGQQVTLRCSPISGHKSVSWYQQVLGQGPQFIFQYYEKEERGRGNFPDRFSARQFPNYSSELNVNALLLGDSALYLCASSRNPGQPYEQYFGPGTRLTVT.

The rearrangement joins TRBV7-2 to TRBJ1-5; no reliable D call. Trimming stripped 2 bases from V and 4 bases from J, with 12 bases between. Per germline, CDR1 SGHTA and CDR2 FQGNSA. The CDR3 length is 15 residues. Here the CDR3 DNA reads TGTGCCAGCAGCTTATTCTATCAGCCAAATCAGCCCCAGCATTTT. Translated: CASSLFYQPNQPQHF.

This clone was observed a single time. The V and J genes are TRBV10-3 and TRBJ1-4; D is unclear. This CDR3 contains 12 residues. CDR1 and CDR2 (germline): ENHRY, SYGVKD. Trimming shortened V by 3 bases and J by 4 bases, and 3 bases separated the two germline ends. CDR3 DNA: TGTGCCATCAGTGACGGTAATGAAAAACTGTTTTTT. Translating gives CAISDGNEKLFF.

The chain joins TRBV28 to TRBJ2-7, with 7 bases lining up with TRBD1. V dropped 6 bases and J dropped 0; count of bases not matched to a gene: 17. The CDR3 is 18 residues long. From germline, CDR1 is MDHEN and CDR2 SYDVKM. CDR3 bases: TGTGCCAGCAGGTCCCTCTACGGCTTACAGGGGAGCTCCTACGAGCAGTACTTC. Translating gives CASRSLYGLQGSSYEQYF.

The CDR3 nucleotides read TGTGCCAGCAGACGAGACGGTAGCTCTGGAAACACCATATATTTT. Amino acid sequence: CASRRDGSSGNTIYF. The chain is built from TRBV6-5 and TRBJ1-3; no firm D call. The V end was cut by 6 bases, the J end by 0 bases, with 12 bases between. The germline CDR1 and CDR2 sequences are MNHEY and SVGAGI. The CDR3 totals 15 residues.

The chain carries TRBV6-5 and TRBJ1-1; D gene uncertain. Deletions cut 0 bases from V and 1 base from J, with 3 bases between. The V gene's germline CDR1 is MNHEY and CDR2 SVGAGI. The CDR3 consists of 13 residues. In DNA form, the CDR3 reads TGTGCCAGCAGTTACTCTTGGAACACTGAAGCTTTCTTT. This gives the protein CASSYSWNTEAFF.

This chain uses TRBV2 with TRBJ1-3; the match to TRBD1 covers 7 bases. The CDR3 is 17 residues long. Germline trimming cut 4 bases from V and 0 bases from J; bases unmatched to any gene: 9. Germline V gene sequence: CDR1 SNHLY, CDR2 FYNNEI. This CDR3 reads CASSGQGGLASGNTIYF. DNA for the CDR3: TGTGCCAGCAGTGGACAGGGCGGCCTAGCCTCTGGAAACACCATATATTTT.

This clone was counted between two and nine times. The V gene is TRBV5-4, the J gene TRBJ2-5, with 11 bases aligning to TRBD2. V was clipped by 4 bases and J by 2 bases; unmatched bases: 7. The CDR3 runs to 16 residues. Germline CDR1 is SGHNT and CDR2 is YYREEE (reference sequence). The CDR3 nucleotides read TGTGCCAGCAGCCCAAGGACTAGCGGGTTTCAAGAGACCCAGTACTTC. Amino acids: CASSPRTSGFQETQYF.

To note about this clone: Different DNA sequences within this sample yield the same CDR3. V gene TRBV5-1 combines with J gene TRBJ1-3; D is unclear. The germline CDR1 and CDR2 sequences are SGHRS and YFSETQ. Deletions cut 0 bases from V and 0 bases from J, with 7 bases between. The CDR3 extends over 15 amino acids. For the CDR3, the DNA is TGCGCCAGCAGCTTGGACGGAACCTCTGGAAACACCATATATTTT. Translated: CASSLDGTSGNTIYF. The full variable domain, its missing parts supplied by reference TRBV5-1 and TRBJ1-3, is KAGVTQTPRYLIKTRGQQVTLSCSPISGHRSVSWYQQTPGQGLQFLFEYFSETQRNKGNFPGRFSGRQFSNSRSEMNVSTLELGDSALYLCASSLDGTSGNTIYFGEGSWLTVV.

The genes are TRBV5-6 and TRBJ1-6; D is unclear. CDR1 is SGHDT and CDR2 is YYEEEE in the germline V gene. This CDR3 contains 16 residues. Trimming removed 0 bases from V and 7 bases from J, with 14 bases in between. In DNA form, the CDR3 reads TGTGCCAGCAGCTTGGGGCCAGTCTCCCGGAATTCACCCCTCCACTTT. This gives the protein CASSLGPVSRNSPLHF.

CDR3 bases: TGTGCCAGCAGCCGGTTAGCGGGAGGAGTCATCGGGGAGCTGTTTTTT. Its protein product is CASSRLAGGVIGELFF. The chain is built from TRBV11-3 and TRBJ2-2; 10 bases are a match to TRBD2. The CDR3 loop spans 16 amino acids. Germline V gene lookup returns CDR1 SGHNT and CDR2 YENEEA. Trimming at V came to 5 bases and at J to 7 bases, leaving 10 bases not matched to a gene. The variable domain in full, with the rest retrieved from reference TRBV11-3 and TRBJ2-2, is EAGVVQSPRYKIIEKKQPVAFWCNPISGHNTLYWYLQNLGQGPELLIRYENEEAVDDSQLPKDRFSAERLKGVDSTLKIQPAELGDSAVYLCASSRLAGGVIGELFFGEGSRLTVL.

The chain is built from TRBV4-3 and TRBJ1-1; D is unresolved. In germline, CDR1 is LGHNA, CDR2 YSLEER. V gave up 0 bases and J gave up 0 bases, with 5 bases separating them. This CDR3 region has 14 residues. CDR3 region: CASSQERMNTEAFF. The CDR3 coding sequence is TGCGCCAGCAGCCAAGAACGGATGAACACTGAAGCTTTCTTT.

DNA for the CDR3: TGTGCCAGTAGTAAGGCGATAGCGGGAGGCCAGTACTTC. Translated, it gives CASSKAIAGGQYF. The chain has TRBV19 and TRBJ2-7, with 10 bases that match TRBD2. The CDR3 is 13 residues long. CDR1 is LNHDA and CDR2 is SQIVND in the germline V gene (reference sequence). Unmatched junction bases numbered 7, after V lost 4 bases and J lost 10 bases.

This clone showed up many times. CDR3 loop: CASYMNTEAFF. In DNA, the CDR3 is TGTGCCAGTTACATGAACACTGAAGCTTTCTTT. This chain connects TRBV28 to TRBJ1-1; D call uncertain. The CDR3 sequence is 11 residues long. Germline CDR1 and CDR2: MDHEN and SYDVKM. The V and J ends lost 9 bases and 0 bases respectively, with 5 bases between them.

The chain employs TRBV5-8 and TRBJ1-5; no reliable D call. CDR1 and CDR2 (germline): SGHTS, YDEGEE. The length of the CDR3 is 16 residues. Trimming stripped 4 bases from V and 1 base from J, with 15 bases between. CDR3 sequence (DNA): TGTGCCAGCAGCGGAGGATCAGGCTGGAGCAATCAGCCCCAGCATTTT. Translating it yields CASSGGSGWSNQPQHF.

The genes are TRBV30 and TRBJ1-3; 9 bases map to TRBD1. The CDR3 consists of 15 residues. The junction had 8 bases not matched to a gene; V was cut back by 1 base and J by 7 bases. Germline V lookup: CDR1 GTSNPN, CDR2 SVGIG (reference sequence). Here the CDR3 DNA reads TGTGCCTGGAGTGAACAGGGGGCAATTAGTAACACCATATATTTT. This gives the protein CAWSEQGAISNTIYF.

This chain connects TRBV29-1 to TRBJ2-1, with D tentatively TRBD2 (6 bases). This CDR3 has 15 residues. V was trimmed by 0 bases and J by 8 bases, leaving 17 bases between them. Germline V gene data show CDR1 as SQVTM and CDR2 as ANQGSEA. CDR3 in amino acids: CSVEDWGPGEDEQFF. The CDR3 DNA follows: TGCAGCGTTGAAGATTGGGGTCCCGGGGAGGATGAGCAGTTCTTC.

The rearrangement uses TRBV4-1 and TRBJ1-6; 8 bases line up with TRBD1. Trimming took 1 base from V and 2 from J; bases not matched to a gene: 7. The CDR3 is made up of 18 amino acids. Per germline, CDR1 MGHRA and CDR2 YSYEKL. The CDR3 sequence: CASSQAGQGVTYNSPLHF. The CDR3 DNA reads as TGCGCCAGCAGCCAAGCTGGACAGGGAGTAACCTATAATTCACCCCTCCACTTT.

The CDR3 spells CSVAGQGNTEAFF. DNA for the CDR3: TGCAGCGTGGCGGGACAGGGGAACACTGAAGCTTTCTTT. This chain joins TRBV29-1 and TRBJ1-1; TRBD1 matches at 9 bases. This CDR3 contains 13 residues. V trimming: 6 bases; J trimming: 1 base; junction bases outside the gene matches: 3. The germline CDR1 and CDR2 sequences are SQVTM and ANQGSEA.

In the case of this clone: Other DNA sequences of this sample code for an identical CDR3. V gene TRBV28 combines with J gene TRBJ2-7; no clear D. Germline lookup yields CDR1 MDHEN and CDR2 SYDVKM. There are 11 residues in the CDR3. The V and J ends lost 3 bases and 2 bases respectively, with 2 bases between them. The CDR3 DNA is TGTGCCAGCAGTTTGACCTACGAGCAGTACTTC. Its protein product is CASSLTYEQYF.

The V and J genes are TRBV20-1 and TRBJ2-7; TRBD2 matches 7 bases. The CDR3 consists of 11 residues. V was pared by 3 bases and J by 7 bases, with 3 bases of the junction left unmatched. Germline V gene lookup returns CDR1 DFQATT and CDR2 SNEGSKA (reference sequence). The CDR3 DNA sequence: TGCAGTGCTAGTAGCGGGTGGGAGCAGTACTTC. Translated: CSASSGWEQYF.

CDR3 loop: CASSEGPNTDTQYF. The CDR3 DNA sequence: TGTGCCAGCAGCGAGGGACCAAACACAGATACGCAGTATTTT. The chain carries TRBV5-4 and TRBJ2-3; the D call may be TRBD1 or TRBD2 (5 bases each). The germline gives CDR1 SGHNT, CDR2 YYREEE (reference sequence). Trimming took 4 bases from V and 2 from J, leaving 11 bases between them. CDR3 length: 14 residues.

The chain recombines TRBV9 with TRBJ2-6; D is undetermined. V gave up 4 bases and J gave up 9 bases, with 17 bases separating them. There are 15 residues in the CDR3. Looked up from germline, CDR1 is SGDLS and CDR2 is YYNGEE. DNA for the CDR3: TGTGCCAGCAGCTCAATCGAGTGGGAAGTCAACGTCCTGACTTTC. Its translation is CASSSIEWEVNVLTF.

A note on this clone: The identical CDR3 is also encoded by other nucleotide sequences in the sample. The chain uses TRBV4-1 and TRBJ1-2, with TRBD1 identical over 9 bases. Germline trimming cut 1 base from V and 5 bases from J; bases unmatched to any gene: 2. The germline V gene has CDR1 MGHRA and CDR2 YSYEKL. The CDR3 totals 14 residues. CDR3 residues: CASSQATGGYGYTF. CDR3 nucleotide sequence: TGCGCCAGCAGCCAAGCGACAGGGGGATATGGCTACACCTTC.

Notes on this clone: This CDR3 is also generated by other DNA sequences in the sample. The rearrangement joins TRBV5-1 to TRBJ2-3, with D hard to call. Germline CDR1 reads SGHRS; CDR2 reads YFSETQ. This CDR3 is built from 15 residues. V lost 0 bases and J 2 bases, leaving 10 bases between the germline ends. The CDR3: CASSLAGGYTDTQYF. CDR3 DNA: TGCGCCAGCAGCTTGGCCGGTGGGTACACAGATACGCAGTATTTT. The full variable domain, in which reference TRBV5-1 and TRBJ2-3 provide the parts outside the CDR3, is KAGVTQTPRYLIKTRGQQVTLSCSPISGHRSVSWYQQTPGQGLQFLFEYFSETQRNKGNFPGRFSGRQFSNSRSEMNVSTLELGDSALYLCASSLAGGYTDTQYFGPGTRLTVL.